These 15 T cell receptor beta chains originate from one sample sequenced in a study of T-cell memory formation after mild COVID-19. MiXCR, applied by TCRdb to the 5' RACE reads, yields one record per CDR3 protein. The sample has about 210,000 distinct CDR3 sequences, more than 25% seen once; the top ten hold roughly an eighth. Sequences were obtained from PBMCs or a T cell subset sorted from them (not recorded which). The receptor source for this set is an adult woman who had mild COVID-19 (a few samples of this study predate the infection). Cell type and time point are not known.

The table lists this clonotype with a count of one. The chain is built from TRBV29-1 and TRBJ1-1; D gene uncertain. Deletions cut 0 bases from V and 0 bases from J, with 8 bases between. The CDR3 runs 14 residues. Germline V gene data show CDR1 as SQVTM and CDR2 as ANQGSEA. CDR3 coding DNA: TGCAGCGTTGAAGACGGGAACATGAACACTGAAGCTTTCTTT. It encodes CSVEDGNMNTEAFF.

The chain is built from TRBV7-6 and TRBJ2-7; D perhaps matches TRBD1 (6 bases). V lost 0 bases and J 2 bases, leaving 8 bases between the germline ends. There are 14 residues in the CDR3. In germline, CDR1 is SGHVS, CDR2 FNYEAQ. CDR3 residues: CASSLAGHTYEQYF. In DNA, the CDR3 is TGTGCCAGCAGCTTAGCGGGACATACCTACGAGCAGTACTTC.

This clonotype was seen only a few times. Written as DNA, the CDR3 is TGTGCCAGCAGTTTCGGAGACTGGCGATCTGGCGAGCAGTACTTC. This translates into CASSFGDWRSGEQYF. The rearrangement joins TRBV12-3 or TRBV12-4 to TRBJ2-7; D unresolved. Trimming removed 3 bases from V and 6 bases from J, with 18 bases in between. This CDR3 contains 15 residues.

The rearrangement links TRBV5-4 to TRBJ2-7; 7 bases agree with TRBD2. Trimming cost V 4 bases and J 0 bases; bases outside gene matches: 10. This CDR3 region has 16 residues. Germline CDR1 is SGHNT and CDR2 is YYREEE (reference sequence). This CDR3 is CASSPVGGSLSYEQYF. CDR3 DNA: TGTGCCAGCAGCCCGGTGGGCGGGAGTCTCTCCTACGAGCAGTACTTC.

This chain connects TRBV7-2 to TRBJ2-2; 9 nucleotides line up with TRBD1. The germline gives CDR1 SGHTA, CDR2 FQGNSA. Trimming at V came to 5 bases and at J to 5 bases, leaving 6 bases not matched to a gene. This CDR3 comprises 15 residues. CDR3 sequence reads: CASSRPGTGTGELFF. CDR3 nucleotides: TGTGCCAGCAGCCGTCCCGGGACAGGGACCGGGGAGCTGTTTTTT. Full variable domain (rest looked up from reference TRBV7-2 and TRBJ2-2): GAGVSQSPSNKVTEKGKDVELRCDPISGHTALYWYRQSLGQGLEFLIYFQGNSAPDKSGLPSDRFSAERTGGSVSTLTIQRTQQEDSAVYLCASSRPGTGTGELFFGEGSRLTVL.

This clonotype was counted ten times or more. The chain employs TRBV20-1 and TRBJ2-3; the D gene could be TRBD1 or TRBD2 (7 bases each). V was trimmed by 5 bases and J by 1 base, leaving 22 bases between them. The CDR3 is made up of 17 amino acids. The germline CDR1 and CDR2 sequences are DFQATT and SNEGSKA (reference sequence). The CDR3 coding sequence is TGCAGTGCTTCAGGGGGGGACTCGACTAGCCGCACAGATACGCAGTATTTT. It is translated as CSASGGDSTSRTDTQYF.

This clonotype has more than one count but fewer than ten. The chain couples TRBV29-1 to TRBJ1-5; TRBD1 might be the D (5 bases). Per germline, CDR1 SQVTM and CDR2 ANQGSEA. Trimming removed 4 bases from V and 2 bases from J, with 12 bases in between. This CDR3 is built from 14 residues. CDR3 DNA: TGCAGCGTTGTGGTCGGGGCCGGCAATCAGCCCCAGCATTTT. It yields the protein CSVVVGAGNQPQHF.

The chain uses TRBV5-1 and TRBJ2-3, with 13 bases lining up with TRBD2. CDR1 is SGHRS and CDR2 is YFSETQ in the germline V gene. The V gene end was trimmed by 2 bases and the J gene end by 2 bases; junction bases not matched to a gene: 5. This CDR3 region has 17 residues. CDR3 protein: CASSLTGTSGTTDTQYF. In nucleotides, the CDR3 is TGCGCCAGCAGCTTAACCGGGACTAGCGGGACCACAGATACGCAGTATTTT.

This clonotype turned up a few times. This sequence joins TRBV7-9 and TRBJ2-1, with TRBD1 as a possible D gene (6 bases). Trimming stripped 2 bases from V and 3 bases from J, with 17 bases between. Germline V gives CDR1 SEHNR, CDR2 FQNEAQ (reference sequence). The CDR3 runs to 17 residues. The CDR3 region is CASSLQSQRTVYNEQFF. In DNA form, the CDR3 reads TGTGCCAGCAGCTTACAATCACAACGGACAGTCTACAATGAGCAGTTCTTC.

Ten or more counts support this clonotype. The gene calls are TRBV20-1 and TRBJ2-1; D call uncertain. The CDR3 is 16 residues long. V lost 2 bases and J lost 8, with 22 bases in between. Germline V CDR1 and CDR2: DFQATT, SNEGSKA (reference sequence). The CDR3 is CSARTEGGLRSDEQFF. The CDR3 nucleotides read TGCAGTGCTAGAACTGAAGGCGGCCTGAGAAGCGATGAGCAGTTCTTC.

The rearrangement joins TRBV18 to TRBJ2-7, with a tentative D call TRBD1 (6 bases). CDR1 is KGHSH and CDR2 is LQKENI in the germline V gene. Trimming left V 3 bases short and J 4 bases short, with 13 bases between. This CDR3 spans 14 amino acids. The CDR3 nucleotides are TGTGCCAGCTCACCGACCCAAACAGGGTACGAGCAGTACTTC. Amino acids: CASSPTQTGYEQYF.

This clonotype has a count of ten or more. The rearrangement links TRBV15 to TRBJ1-2; D call uncertain. The CDR3 contains 14 residues. V lost 0 bases and J 6 bases, leaving 11 bases between the germline ends. The germline gives CDR1 LNHNV, CDR2 YYDKDF (reference sequence). The CDR3 is CATSRERLGDGYTF. CDR3 DNA sequence: TGTGCCACCAGCAGAGAGAGGCTCGGGGATGGCTACACCTTC.

The chain uses TRBV11-2 and TRBJ2-5; 8 bases agree with TRBD2. Germline lookup yields CDR1 SGHAT and CDR2 FQNNGV. Trimming at V came to 0 bases and at J to 0 bases, leaving 21 bases not matched to a gene. This CDR3 comprises 22 residues. CDR3 amino acids: CASSLDFWNSGAIPTYQETQYF. The DNA for the CDR3 is TGTGCCAGCAGCTTAGATTTTTGGAATAGCGGGGCCATCCCGACTTACCAAGAGACCCAGTACTTC.

The rearrangement joins TRBV7-9 to TRBJ2-7; the D gene is possibly TRBD1 (6 bases). The CDR3 loop spans 15 amino acids. Germline assignment: CDR1 SEHNR and CDR2 FQNEAQ (reference sequence). Trimming cost V 5 bases and J 0 bases, with 14 bases left between them. This CDR3 is CASSPRDKSSYEQYF. Written as DNA, the CDR3 is TGTGCCAGCAGCCCACGGGACAAAAGCTCCTACGAGCAGTACTTC.

This clonotype occurred a few times. V usage is TRBV29-1 and J usage is TRBJ2-7; D remains unclear. Trimming removed 4 bases from V and 2 bases from J, with 9 bases in between. Per the germline V gene, CDR1 is SQVTM and CDR2 is ANQGSEA. The CDR3 consists of 12 residues. CDR3: CSVGASTYEQYF. The DNA for the CDR3 is TGCAGCGTTGGGGCCAGTACCTACGAGCAGTACTTC.